A selection of T cell receptor beta chains follows, all from one sample in a study of Tregs in tolerant kidney transplant recipients. Profiled with immunoSEQ multiplex PCR; TCRdb holds only in-frame clones, not every one. The sample lists about 94,000 clones; over 85% were seen once. Sequencing was performed on CD4+ T cells from blood, taken before the transplant. Source of these receptors: a human donor who received a combined kidney and bone marrow transplant. The CDR3 runs from the conserved cysteine through the conserved F or W. D genes are given only for firm matches. Clone size is stated in some rows and not others, as once, few, many or a class when expanded.

-,TRBJ1-2,-,TRBV30,TGTGCCTGGAGTAGGGAGTGGAGTGGCTACACCTTC,CAWSREWSGYTF
-,TRBJ2-5,TRBD2,TRBV2,TGTGCCAGCAGTGAAAGTGGGGTAGCGGGGGGGCCTGAGACCCAGTACTTC,CASSESGVAGGPETQYF
-,TRBJ2-1,-,TRBV28,TGTGCCAGCAGTTTGTTGGGGGGATCTTTCAATGAGCAGTTCTTC,CASSLLGGSFNEQFF
-,TRBJ2-4,-,TRBV19,TGTGCCAGTAGTATTGTCCGGCAGGGAGGCAAAAACATTCAGTACTTC,CASSIVRQGGKNIQYF
-,TRBJ1-2,-,TRBV7-2,TGTGCCAGCAGCCTTAGCGTGGGGGGCTACACCTTC,CASSLSVGGYTF
-,TRBJ2-5,TRBD1,TRBV7-9,TGTGCCAGCAGCTTTAGGGGGACAGGGGAAGAGACCCAGTACTTC,CASSFRGTGEETQYF
-,TRBJ2-4,-,TRBV13,TGTGCCAGCAGCGTGGGCCCGGGGTTCTCCAAAAACATTCAGTACTTC,CASSVGPGFSKNIQYF
-,TRBJ2-5,-,TRBV7-3,TGTGCCAGCAGCGCGGGTCTTCCCTCGGAGACCCAGTACTTC,CASSAGLPSETQYF
-,TRBJ1-5,TRBD1,TRBV28,TGTGCCAGCAGTTTACGGCGGGGACAGGGTCAAGGATATGGCAATCAGCCCCAGCATTTT,CASSLRRGQGQGYGNQPQHF
-,TRBJ1-4,-,TRBV4-3,TGCGCCAGCAGCCAAGATTACCAGACTGCTACTAATGAAAAACTGTTTTTT,CASSQDYQTATNEKLFF
-,TRBJ2-2,TRBD2,TRBV4-2,TGTGCCAGCAGCCAGCTTGTCGGGAGGCCCGGCGGGGAGCTGTTTTTT,CASSQLVGRPGGELFF
-,TRBJ2-3,-,TRBV11-2,TGTGCCAGCAGCTCCAACAGGAGATTTGGCACAGATACGCAGTATTTT,CASSSNRRFGTDTQYF
-,TRBJ1-2,-,TRBV6-6,TGTGCCAGCAGTTACTCGGGGTCAGGGGAATACTATGGCTACACCTTC,CASSYSGSGEYYGYTF
few,TRBJ1-3,-,TRBV28,TGTGCCAGCATAGAAGACAGCTCTGGAAACACCATATATTTT,CASIEDSSGNTIYF
-,TRBJ1-1,-,TRBV18,TGTGCCAGCTCACCACCAATAGCGTTGAACACTGAAGCTTTCTTT,CASSPPIALNTEAFF
-,TRBJ2-1,TRBD2,TRBV6-5,TGTGCCAGCAGCCGTATAGCGGGGCTTTACAATGAGCAGTTCTTC,CASSRIAGLYNEQFF
once,TRBJ1-1,-,TRBV7-9,TGTGCCAGCAGCTTAGGGGCCTACAGCCGACTGAACACTGAAGCTTTCTTT,CASSLGAYSRLNTEAFF
-,TRBJ2-1,TRBD1,TRBV5-1,TGCGCCAGCAGCCCGTACGGACAGGACAATGAGCAGTTCTTC,CASSPYGQDNEQFF
-,TRBJ2-7,TRBD2,TRBV2,TGTGCCAGCATTGGGACTAGCGGTTACGAGCAGTACTTC,CASIGTSGYEQYF
once,TRBJ1-5,TRBD1,TRBV5-1,TGCGCCAGCAGCTTGGAGGCAGGGGGCGTCAATCAGCCCCAGCATTTT,CASSLEAGGVNQPQHF
few,TRBJ2-7,-,TRBV7-9,TGTGCCAGCAGCTTCCCCAACACCTACGAGCAGTACTTC,CASSFPNTYEQYF
-,TRBJ2-7,-,TRBV11-2,TGTGCCAGCAGCTTACTGGAGATCGGCTCCTACGAGCAGTACTTC,CASSLLEIGSYEQYF
-,TRBJ2-7,TRBD1,TRBV19,TGTGCCAGTAGTGGACAGGATTTCTACGAGCAGTACTTC,CASSGQDFYEQYF
-,TRBJ1-6,-,TRBV28,TGTGCCAGCAGTTTAGGCCAGGGGAATTCACCCCTCCACTTT,CASSLGQGNSPLHF
-,TRBJ2-7,-,TRBV4-2,TGTGCCAGCAGCCAAGAAGGGTTAGCGTCGGGCGAGCAGTACTTC,CASSQEGLASGEQYF
-,TRBJ1-1,-,TRBV6-1,TGTGCCAGCAGGACCTCGACAAGGGGTGAAGCTTTCTTT,CASRTSTRGEAFF
-,TRBJ2-1,TRBD1,TRBV11-2,TGTGCCAGCAGCTTTCGGGGACAGAGGCGCCATGAGCAGTTCTTC,CASSFRGQRRHEQFF
-,TRBJ2-7,TRBD2,TRBV6-6,TGTGCCAGCAGATTGGGACTAGCCGCAATAGAGCAGTACTTC,CASRLGLAAIEQYF
-,TRBJ2-7,-,TRBV20-1,TGCAGTGCTTACCGAGGCGAGCAGTACTTC,CSAYRGEQYF
-,TRBJ2-3,TRBD1,TRBV4-3,TGCGCCAGCAGCCAGGCAGGAGGACAGGGTAGTTCAGATACGCAGTATTTT,CASSQAGGQGSSDTQYF
-,TRBJ1-2,-,TRBV5-1,TGCGCCAGCAATCCAGGGGATACTAACTATGGCTACACCTTC,CASNPGDTNYGYTF
once,TRBJ1-6,TRBD1,TRBV2,TGTGCCAGCAAGCTCCCCGGGACAGGGAACAATTCACCCCTCCACTTT,CASKLPGTGNNSPLHF
-,TRBJ2-7,TRBD2,TRBV5-6,TGTGCCAGCAGCCCCACTAGCGGGAGCTACGAGCAGTACTTC,CASSPTSGSYEQYF
-,TRBJ2-1,TRBD1,TRBV30,TGTGCCTGGAGTGTACGACAGGGTCTGAACAATGAGCAGTTCTTC,CAWSVRQGLNNEQFF
-,TRBJ2-5,TRBD2,TRBV4-2,TGTGCCAGCAGCCAAGAGGAGACTAGCGGGAGGAAAGAGACCCAGTACTTC,CASSQEETSGRKETQYF
-,TRBJ1-5,-,TRBV4-3,TGCGCCAGCAGCCAAGAGAGGTGGGGGGATGGTCAGCCCCAGCATTTT,CASSQERWGDGQPQHF
-,TRBJ1-5,-,TRBV2,TGTGCCAGCAACCTGGGGGACTCATACAATCAGCCCCAGCATTTT,CASNLGDSYNQPQHF
once,TRBJ2-7,-,TRBV10-1,TGCGCCAGCAGAGTCGGGCAGGGCGCCTACGAGCAGTACTTC,CASRVGQGAYEQYF
-,TRBJ1-1,-,TRBV30,TGTGCCTGGAGTGTAATCAGGGCGGCTGAAGCTTTCTTT,CAWSVIRAAEAFF
-,TRBJ2-1,TRBD2,TRBV2,TGTGCCAGCAGAGATCCGACTAGCGGGAGAAATGAGCAGTTCTTC,CASRDPTSGRNEQFF
-,TRBJ2-2,-,TRBV7-3,TGTGCCAGCAGCTTAACCCCTAGCGTCGACACCGGGGAGCTGTTTTTT,CASSLTPSVDTGELFF
-,TRBJ2-7,TRBD2,TRBV19,TGTGCCAGTAACGGCGGGAGGGGCCCATACGAGCAGTACTTC,CASNGGRGPYEQYF
-,TRBJ1-2,TRBD1,TRBV18,TGTGCCAGCTCACTGGGACAGGGGGTCGGCTACACCTTC,CASSLGQGVGYTF
-,TRBJ2-7,-,TRBV11-3,TGTGCCAGCAGCTTCAACTTGCTCTTCGGTTCCGAGCAGTACTTC,CASSFNLLFGSEQYF
-,TRBJ2-1,TRBD2,TRBV4-3,TGCGCCAGCAGCCGGCTAGCGGTGTACAATGAGCAGTTCTTC,CASSRLAVYNEQFF
once,TRBJ2-7,-,TRBV7-2,TGTGCCAGCAGCCAGCGACGTAACTACGAGCAGTACTTC,CASSQRRNYEQYF
-,TRBJ2-1,TRBD1,TRBV4-2,TGTGCCAGCAGCCACGGACAGGAGGTTTCCTACAATGAGCAGTTCTTC,CASSHGQEVSYNEQFF